This T cell receptor beta chain was captured by sequencing in a study of OX40 agonist ivuxolimab in advanced cancers. This clone has just one count. The V end lost 3 bases, the J end lost 1 base, and 4 bases lay between the germline ends. This CDR3 is 14 amino acids long. Germline CDR1 MNHEY, CDR2 SMNVEV (reference sequence). Autoimmune disease history or systemic immunosuppression disqualified patients. Profiled with immunoSEQ multiplex PCR; TCRdb holds only in-frame clones, not every one. The sample holds 99,000 or so clones, approximately 95% seen once. Sequenced material: CD4+ or CD8+ T cells sorted from blood, taken in a trial of the OX40 agonist ivuxolimab. This sequence joins TRBV27 and TRBJ2-6; D uncertain. This clonotype originated in an adult with an advanced solid tumor such as melanoma, head and neck, liver or kidney cancer. CDR3 DNA sequence: TGTGCCAGCAGTTTCGGATCTGGGGCCAACGTCCTGACTTTC. It encodes CASSFGSGANVLTF.